This T cell receptor (beta chain) is from a study of T cell changes during pregnancy in multiple sclerosis. Data came from immunoSEQ multiplex PCR; TCRdb stores just in-frame clones and leaves some out. The sample lists around 38,000 clones; 90% to 95% were seen once. The germline CDR1 and CDR2 sequences are MGHRA and YSYEKL. The V end lost 1 base, the J end lost 0 bases, and 12 bases lay between the germline ends. The CDR3 is 16 amino acids. The V and J genes are TRBV4-1 and TRBJ1-1; no reliable D call. The sequencing here drew on CD8+ T cells from peripheral blood mononuclear cells, taken in the second trimester of pregnancy. The receptor was isolated from a female donor with multiple sclerosis, enrolled in a pregnancy study. The CDR3 region is CASSQVGTAMNTEAFF. DNA of the CDR3: TGCGCCAGCAGCCAAGTCGGTACAGCCATGAACACTGAAGCTTTCTTT.